This T cell receptor (beta chain) was observed in a study of blood T cell repertoires in COVID-19. CDR1 is MNHEY and CDR2 is SVGAGI in the germline V gene. Trimming at V came to 5 bases and at J to 2 bases, leaving 5 bases not matched to a gene. This CDR3 spans 14 amino acids. The participants were between about 18 and 90 years old and came from about two dozen US areas. Cohorts were based on clinical histories the participants reported. Recovered participants had two consecutive negative NP/OP PCR tests, healthcare professional clearance, or symptom resolution. Authors' data handling: It was from reference gene primer amplification that nucleated cell counts were estimated. Clones were read by immunoSEQ multiplex PCR, and TCRdb kept only the in-frame ones, dropping some. D and trimming were read from the DNA, whereas the V and J calls and clone size are those reported in that table. The sample yields roughly 260,000 clones, approximately 90% seen once.

The material sequenced was PBMCs or T cells enriched from blood (not recorded which). V is TRBV6-5 and J is TRBJ2-7, with 8 bases aligning to TRBD1. This clonotype was obtained from a woman aged 18-29 years who had recovered from COVID-19. Here the CDR3 reads CASSTRTGPYEQYF. The CDR3 DNA follows: TGTGCCAGCAGTACCCGGACAGGGCCCTACGAGCAGTACTTC.